These 18 T cell receptor beta chains share one sample of origin, sequenced in a study of blood T cell repertoires in COVID-19. Only in-frame clones appear in the TCRdb table, and some are missing; sequencing was by immunoSEQ multiplex PCR. The profile shows nearly 200,000 clones, 70% to 85% of them singletons. Input material: peripheral blood. Receptors were obtained from a human donor with acute or convalescent COVID-19. The donor label of this sample is uncertain.

The chain carries TRBV4-2 and TRBJ2-7; 10 positions match TRBD2. After removal of 1 base from V and 4 bases from J, the junction contained 4 bases not matched to a gene. Germline V gene data show CDR1 as LGHNA and CDR2 as YNFKEQ. The CDR3 is 15 residues long. CDR3 in amino acids: CASSQGASGSYEQYF. CDR3 nucleotides: TGTGCCAGCAGCCAAGGGGCTAGCGGGAGTTACGAGCAGTACTTC.

The chain combines TRBV5-1 with TRBJ1-1; 8 bases match TRBD1. With V trimmed by 4 bases and J by 6 bases, 14 bases remained unmatched. CDR1 is SGHRS and CDR2 is YFSETQ in the germline V gene. The CDR3 contains 16 residues. The CDR3 DNA follows: TGCGCCAGCAGCGAGGATGCGGCAGGGGGCTCGGCTGAAGCTTTCTTT. This translates into CASSEDAAGGSAEAFF. The full variable domain, rest sourced from reference TRBV5-1 and TRBJ1-1, is KAGVTQTPRYLIKTRGQQVTLSCSPISGHRSVSWYQQTPGQGLQFLFEYFSETQRNKGNFPGRFSGRQFSNSRSEMNVSTLELGDSALYLCASSEDAAGGSAEAFFGQGTRLTVV.

The chain employs TRBV29-1 and TRBJ1-4; tentatively, D is TRBD1 (6 bases). The CDR3 runs 14 residues. CDR1 and CDR2 (germline): SQVTM, ANQGSEA. Trimming took 4 bases from V and 8 from J, leaving 17 bases between them. CDR3 residues: CSVVATGREEKLFF. The CDR3, as DNA: TGCAGCGTTGTGGCGACAGGTCGAGAGGAAAAACTGTTTTTT. Full variable domain (outside the CDR3, taken from reference TRBV29-1 and TRBJ1-4): SAVISQKPSRDICQRGTSLTIQCQVDSQVTMMFWYRQQPGQSLTLIATANQGSEATYESGFVIDKFPISRPNLTFSTLTVSNMSPEDSSIYLCSVVATGREEKLFFGSGTQLSVL.

This clone was observed a handful of times. The chain combines TRBV19 with TRBJ1-1, with D possibly matching TRBD1 (6 bases). Trimming pared 9 bases from V and 7 bases from J, leaving 15 bases between. CDR1 LNHDA and CDR2 SQIVND come from the germline V gene (reference sequence). The CDR3 spans 12 residues. CDR3 protein: CASLGAGSEAFF. The CDR3 DNA is TGTGCCAGCTTGGGGGCAGGGAGTGAAGCTTTCTTT.

The rearrangement links TRBV5-4 to TRBJ2-6, with a possible D match to TRBD2 (7 bases). The CDR3 runs to 14 residues. V was shortened by 7 bases and J by 4 bases, with 12 bases between the two germline ends. Germline CDR1 reads SGHNT; CDR2 reads YYREEE (reference sequence). The CDR3 protein is CASRGAEGANVLTF. In DNA, the CDR3 is TGTGCCAGCCGGGGGGCGGAGGGGGCCAACGTCCTGACTTTC.

The genes are TRBV5-1 and TRBJ1-6; D possibly corresponds to TRBD1 (6 bases). The CDR3 spans 14 residues. Trimming left V 0 bases short and J 5 bases short, with 6 bases between. Germline V gene data show CDR1 as SGHRS and CDR2 as YFSETQ. CDR3 in amino acids: CASSLGTDNSPLHF. The CDR3 nucleotides are TGCGCCAGCAGCTTGGGGACAGATAATTCACCCCTCCACTTT.

This chain links TRBV15 with TRBJ1-6, with D possibly matching TRBD1 (5 bases). CDR3 length: 15 amino acids. The germline CDR1 and CDR2 sequences are LNHNV and YYDKDF (reference sequence). V lost 5 bases, J lost 9 bases, and 17 bases lay in between. The CDR3 coding sequence is TGTGCCACCAGCCAAGTAAGAATCACAGGTTCACCCCTCCACTTT. Encoded protein: CATSQVRITGSPLHF.

As to this clone: One end of the junction varies from germline; a read error may be responsible. This sequence joins TRBV5-8 and TRBJ2-1; tentatively, D is TRBD2 (6 bases). In germline, CDR1 is SGHTS, CDR2 YDEGEE. The CDR3 runs to 15 residues. The CDR3 spells CASSLGTQTYNGQFF. The CDR3 DNA sequence: TGTGCCAGCAGCCTCGGGACTCAGACCTATAATGGGCAGTTCTTC.

DNA of the CDR3: TGTGCCAGCAGCGCCACGACTACGACGATCTCTGAGGCCCAGTACTTC. It codes for CASSATTTTISEAQYF. V is TRBV3-1 (or the pseudogene TRBV3-2) and J is TRBJ2-5, with D perhaps matching TRBD2 (5 bases). Germline V CDR1 and CDR2: LGHDT, YNNKEL (reference sequence). V was trimmed by 5 bases and J by 9 bases, leaving 25 bases between them. CDR3 length: 16 amino acids.

The DNA for the CDR3 is TGTGCCAGCAGCCCCGGACAGGGGGCCAATGAGCAGTTCTTC. This translates into CASSPGQGANEQFF. The V and J genes are TRBV7-3 and TRBJ2-1; 11 bases are a match to TRBD1. CDR1 is SGHTA and CDR2 is FQGTGA in the germline V gene. With 5 bases clipped from V and 6 bases from J, the junction kept 3 bases outside the gene matches. The CDR3 has 14 amino acids.

In DNA, the CDR3 is TGTGCCAGCAGTCACAACAGGGCCCTACACGAGCAGTACTTC. Its protein is CASSHNRALHEQYF. The genes are TRBV6-6 and TRBJ2-7, with D possibly being TRBD1 (6 bases). The CDR3 spans 14 residues. V was clipped by 5 bases and J by 5 bases, with 16 bases between them. Germline lookup yields CDR1 MNHNY and CDR2 SVGAGI (reference sequence).

Here the CDR3 reads CAISIGEANTEAFF. The DNA for the CDR3 is TGTGCCATCAGCATCGGAGAGGCGAACACTGAAGCTTTCTTT. This chain joins TRBV10-3 and TRBJ1-1, with D unclear. The V end was cut by 6 bases, the J end by 1 base, with 12 bases between. The germline V gene encodes CDR1 ENHRY and CDR2 SYGVKD. The CDR3 contains 14 residues.

The CDR3 here is CSASPTGPFRRMNTEAFF. CDR3 DNA sequence: TGCAGTGCTAGTCCCACGGGTCCTTTTCGTCGCATGAACACTGAAGCTTTCTTT. V gene TRBV20-1 combines with J gene TRBJ1-1; D is uncertain. The CDR3 totals 18 residues. The germline gives CDR1 DFQATT, CDR2 SNEGSKA (reference sequence). Trimming stripped 3 bases from V and 0 bases from J, with 23 bases between.

This clone showed up just a few times. V and J are TRBV15 and TRBJ1-1; weak D call: TRBD1 (5 bases). In germline, CDR1 is LNHNV, CDR2 YYDKDF (reference sequence). V lost 0 bases and J lost 4, with 15 bases in between. The CDR3 consists of 16 residues. The DNA of the CDR3 is TGTGCCACCAGCAGAGATAATCAAGGAGGGGCCACTGAAGCTTTCTTT. This codes for CATSRDNQGGATEAFF.

The genes are TRBV6-5 and TRBJ2-4; possible D gene TRBD2, 6 bases. V lost 2 bases to trimming and J lost 8 bases, with 10 bases between them. Germline CDR1 MNHEY, CDR2 SVGAGI. The CDR3 contains 13 residues. The CDR3 protein is CASSYGGTDIQYF. The CDR3 nucleotides are TGTGCCAGCAGTTACGGGGGGACGGACATTCAGTACTTC.

The V and J genes are TRBV5-4 and TRBJ2-3; 11 bases line up with TRBD2. Per the germline V gene, CDR1 is SGHNT and CDR2 is YYREEE (reference sequence). The CDR3 totals 16 residues. V was pared by 3 bases and J by 4 bases, with 7 bases of the junction left unmatched. The DNA of the CDR3 is TGTGCCAGCAGCTCCGGACTAGCGGGTTGGTCAGATACGCAGTATTTT. This translates into CASSSGLAGWSDTQYF.

This rearrangement joins TRBV6-2 or TRBV6-3 to TRBJ1-2; 7 nucleotides match TRBD1. Germline V gene data show CDR1 as MNHEY and CDR2 as SVGEGT. J was trimmed by 8 bases and V by 3 bases; bases with no gene match: 21. This CDR3 comprises 18 residues. The CDR3 region is CASSYYNPVTGSGGGYTF. For the CDR3, the DNA is TGTGCCAGCAGTTATTACAACCCCGTGACAGGGAGCGGCGGAGGCTACACCTTC.

This sequence joins TRBV3-1 (or the pseudogene TRBV3-2) and TRBJ2-7, with 7 bases identical to TRBD2. CDR3 length: 15 amino acids. V shed 2 bases and J 2 bases; nucleotides not matched to a gene: 6. Germline-derived CDR1 and CDR2 are LGHDT and YNNKEL (reference sequence). CDR3 sequence: CASSQPSGITYEQYF. The DNA for the CDR3 is TGTGCCAGCAGCCAACCCAGCGGGATCACCTACGAGCAGTACTTC.